This T cell receptor (beta chain) was sequenced for a study of PD-1 blockade in classical Hodgkin lymphoma. Study overall: Patients had nivolumab dosed at 3 mg/kg, delivered intravenously every 2 weeks. Overall study results and limits: Nothing has yet pinned down what causes the repertoire differences, possibly disease activity or prior therapy. CD4+ but not CD8+ TCR diversity rose significantly by C4D1. Newly diagnosed patients were reported to exhibit reduced baseline TCR diversity relative to healthy donors.

Details on this clone: Antigen specificity is unknown.

The CDR3 extends over 15 amino acids. V trimming: 2 bases; J trimming: 8 bases; junction bases outside the gene matches: 7. Germline CDR1 is SGHAT and CDR2 is FQNNGV. Only in-frame clones appear in the TCRdb table, and some are missing; sequencing was by immunoSEQ multiplex PCR. The sample yields 5,500 to 8,000 clones, 65% to 85% seen once. Noted time point: cycle 4 day 1 (C4D1), after more than five weeks of nivolumab. All trial patients relapsed after autologous stem cell transplantation. Sequencing was performed on peripheral blood mononuclear cells (PBMCs), taken before the fourth cycle of nivolumab. This rearrangement joins TRBV11-2 to TRBJ2-1; 9 bases fit TRBD1. This clonotype was sampled from a human donor with classical Hodgkin lymphoma. Here the CDR3 reads CASSLTGTGYDEQFF. The CDR3 region has the DNA TGTGCCAGCAGCTTAACCGGGACAGGGTACGATGAGCAGTTCTTC. Using reference TRBV11-2 and TRBJ2-1 for the parts outside the CDR3, the full variable domain is EAGVAQSPRYKIIEKRQSVAFWCNPISGHATLYWYQQILGQGPKLLIQFQNNGVVDDSQLPKDRFSAERLKGVDSTLKIQPAKLEDSAVYLCASSLTGTGYDEQFFGPGTRLTVL.